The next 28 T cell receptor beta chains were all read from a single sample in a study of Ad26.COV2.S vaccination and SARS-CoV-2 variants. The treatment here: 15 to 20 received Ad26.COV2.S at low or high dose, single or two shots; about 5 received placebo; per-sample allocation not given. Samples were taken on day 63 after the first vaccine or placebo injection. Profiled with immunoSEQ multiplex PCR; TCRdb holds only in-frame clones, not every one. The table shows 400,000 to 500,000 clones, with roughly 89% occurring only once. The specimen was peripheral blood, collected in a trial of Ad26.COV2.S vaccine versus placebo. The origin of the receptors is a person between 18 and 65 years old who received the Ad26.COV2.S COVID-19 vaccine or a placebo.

In DNA, the CDR3 is TGTGCCAGCTCCCCTCCTGACAGGTTGCTTACAGATACGCAGTATTTT. Translating it yields CASSPPDRLLTDTQYF. This sequence joins TRBV18 and TRBJ2-3; tentative D call: TRBD1 (6 bases). The CDR3 extends over 16 amino acids. Trimming pared 6 bases from V and 3 bases from J, leaving 19 bases between. Germline V gives CDR1 KGHSH, CDR2 LQKENI.

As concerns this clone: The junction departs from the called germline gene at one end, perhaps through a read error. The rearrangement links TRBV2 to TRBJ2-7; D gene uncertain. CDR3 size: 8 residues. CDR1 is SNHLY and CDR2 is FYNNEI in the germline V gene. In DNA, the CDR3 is TGTGCCAGCAGTGAACTGCAGTTC. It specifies CASSELQF.

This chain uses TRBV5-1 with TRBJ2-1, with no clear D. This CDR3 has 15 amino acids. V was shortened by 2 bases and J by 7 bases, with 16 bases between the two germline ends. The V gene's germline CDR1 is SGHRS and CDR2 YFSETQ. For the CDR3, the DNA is TGCGCCAGCAGCTTAGGGTACTCCCGTTTGAATGAGCAGTTCTTC. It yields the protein CASSLGYSRLNEQFF.

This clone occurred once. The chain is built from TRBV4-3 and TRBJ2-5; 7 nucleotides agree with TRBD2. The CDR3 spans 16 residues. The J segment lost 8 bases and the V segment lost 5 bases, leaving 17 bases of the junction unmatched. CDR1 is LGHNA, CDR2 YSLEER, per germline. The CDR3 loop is CASSGLAEATVGTQYF. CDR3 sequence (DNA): TGCGCCAGCAGCGGTCTAGCGGAAGCTACTGTGGGCACCCAGTACTTC.

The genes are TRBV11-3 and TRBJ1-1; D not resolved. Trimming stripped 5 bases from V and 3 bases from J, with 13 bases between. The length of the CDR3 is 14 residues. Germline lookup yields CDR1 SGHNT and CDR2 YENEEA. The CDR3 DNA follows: TGTGCCAGCAGCCCCGGATCGGAGGACACTGAAGCTTTCTTT. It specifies CASSPGSEDTEAFF.

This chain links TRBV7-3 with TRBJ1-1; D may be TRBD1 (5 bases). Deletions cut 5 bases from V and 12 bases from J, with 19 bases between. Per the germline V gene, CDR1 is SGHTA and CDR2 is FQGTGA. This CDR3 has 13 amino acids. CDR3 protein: CASSPSPGRGPFF. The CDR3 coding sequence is TGTGCCAGCAGCCCATCTCCAGGGCGTGGGCCTTTCTTT.

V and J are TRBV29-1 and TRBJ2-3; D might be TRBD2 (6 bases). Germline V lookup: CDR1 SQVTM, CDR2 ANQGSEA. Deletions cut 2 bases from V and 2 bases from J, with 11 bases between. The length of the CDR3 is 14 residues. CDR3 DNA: TGCAGCGTTGAAAACGGGGGAAACACAGATACGCAGTATTTT. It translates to CSVENGGNTDTQYF.

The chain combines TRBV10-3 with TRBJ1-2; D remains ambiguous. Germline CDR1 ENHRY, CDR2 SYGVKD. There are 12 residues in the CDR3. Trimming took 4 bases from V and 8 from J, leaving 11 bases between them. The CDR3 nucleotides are TGTGCCATCAGTGTCGATGCTTGGGGCTACACCTTC. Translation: CAISVDAWGYTF.

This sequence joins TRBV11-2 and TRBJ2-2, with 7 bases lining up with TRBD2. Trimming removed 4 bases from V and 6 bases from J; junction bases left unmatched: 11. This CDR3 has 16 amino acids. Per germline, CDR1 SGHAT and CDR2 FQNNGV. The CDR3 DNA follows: TGTGCCAGCAGCTCTACCCCGGGGCGGGAGCCCGGGGAGCTGTTTTTT. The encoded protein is CASSSTPGREPGELFF.

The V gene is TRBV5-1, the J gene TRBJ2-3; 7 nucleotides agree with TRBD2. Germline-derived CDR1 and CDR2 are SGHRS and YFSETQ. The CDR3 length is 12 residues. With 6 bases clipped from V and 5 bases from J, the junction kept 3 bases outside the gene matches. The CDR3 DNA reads TGCGCCAGCACGAGGGAGGGAGATACGCAGTATTTT. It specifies CASTREGDTQYF.

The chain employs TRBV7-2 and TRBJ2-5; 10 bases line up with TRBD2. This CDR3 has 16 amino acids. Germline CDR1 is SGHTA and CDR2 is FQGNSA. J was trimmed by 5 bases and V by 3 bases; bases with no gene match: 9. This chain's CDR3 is CASSFGLGLAFETQYF. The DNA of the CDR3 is TGTGCCAGCAGCTTCGGCTTGGGACTAGCGTTTGAGACCCAGTACTTC.

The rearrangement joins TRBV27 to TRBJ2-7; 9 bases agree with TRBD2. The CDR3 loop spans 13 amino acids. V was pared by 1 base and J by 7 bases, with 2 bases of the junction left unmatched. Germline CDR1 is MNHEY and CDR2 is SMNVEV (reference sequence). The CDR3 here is CASSLYLAGEQYF. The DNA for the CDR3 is TGTGCCAGCAGTTTATACCTAGCGGGGGAGCAGTACTTC.

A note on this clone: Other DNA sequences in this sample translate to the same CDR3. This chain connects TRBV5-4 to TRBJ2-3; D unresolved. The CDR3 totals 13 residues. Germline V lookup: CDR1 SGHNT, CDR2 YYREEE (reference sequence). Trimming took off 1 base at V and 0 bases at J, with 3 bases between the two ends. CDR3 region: CASSLPSTDTQYF. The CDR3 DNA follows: TGTGCCAGCAGCTTGCCGAGCACAGATACGCAGTATTTT.

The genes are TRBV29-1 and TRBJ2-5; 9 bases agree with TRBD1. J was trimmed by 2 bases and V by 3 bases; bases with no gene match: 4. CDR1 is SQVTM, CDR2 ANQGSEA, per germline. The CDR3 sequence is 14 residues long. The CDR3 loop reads CSVELDRGQETQYF. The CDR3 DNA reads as TGCAGCGTTGAGCTGGACAGGGGACAAGAGACCCAGTACTTC.

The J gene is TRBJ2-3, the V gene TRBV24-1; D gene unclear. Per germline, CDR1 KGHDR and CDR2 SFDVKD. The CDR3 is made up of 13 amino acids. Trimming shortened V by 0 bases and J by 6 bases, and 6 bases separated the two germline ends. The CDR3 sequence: CATSDLLADTQYF. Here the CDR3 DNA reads TGTGCCACCAGTGATTTGCTGGCTGATACGCAGTATTTT.

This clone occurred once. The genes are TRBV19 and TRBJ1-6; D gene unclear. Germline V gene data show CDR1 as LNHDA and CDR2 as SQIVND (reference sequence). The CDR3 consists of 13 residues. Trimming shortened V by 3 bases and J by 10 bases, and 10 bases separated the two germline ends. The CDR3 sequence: CASSMAPGSPLHF. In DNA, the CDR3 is TGTGCCAGTAGTATGGCGCCGGGATCACCCCTCCACTTT.

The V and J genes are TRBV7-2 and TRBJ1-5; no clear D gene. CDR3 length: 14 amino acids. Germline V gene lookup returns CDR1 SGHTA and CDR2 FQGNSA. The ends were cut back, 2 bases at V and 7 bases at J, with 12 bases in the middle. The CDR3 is CASSLSHLTQPQHF. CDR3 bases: TGTGCCAGCAGCTTAAGCCATCTGACCCAGCCCCAGCATTTT.

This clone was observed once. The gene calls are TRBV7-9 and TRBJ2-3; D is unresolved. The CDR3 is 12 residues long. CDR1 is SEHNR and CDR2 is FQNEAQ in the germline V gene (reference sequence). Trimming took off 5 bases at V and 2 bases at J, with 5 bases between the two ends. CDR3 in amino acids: CASSVYTDTQYF. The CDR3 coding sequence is TGTGCCAGCAGCGTGTACACAGATACGCAGTATTTT.

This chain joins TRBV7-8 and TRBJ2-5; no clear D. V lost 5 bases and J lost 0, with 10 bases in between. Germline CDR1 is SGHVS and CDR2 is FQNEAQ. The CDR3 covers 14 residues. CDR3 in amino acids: CASSRLRDQETQYF. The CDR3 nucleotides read TGTGCCAGCAGCCGCCTTCGGGACCAAGAGACCCAGTACTTC.

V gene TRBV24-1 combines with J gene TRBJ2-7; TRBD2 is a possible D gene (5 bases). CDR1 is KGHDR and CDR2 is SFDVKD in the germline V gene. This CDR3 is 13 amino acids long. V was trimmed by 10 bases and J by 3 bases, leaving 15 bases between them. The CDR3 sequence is CATQGAGGYEQYF. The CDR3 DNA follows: TGTGCCACTCAAGGTGCTGGAGGCTACGAGCAGTACTTC.

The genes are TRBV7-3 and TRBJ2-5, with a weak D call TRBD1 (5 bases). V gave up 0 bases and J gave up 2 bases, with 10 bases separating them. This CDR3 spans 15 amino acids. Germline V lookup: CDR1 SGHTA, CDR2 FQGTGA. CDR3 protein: CASSLTGDSQETQYF. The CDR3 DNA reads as TGTGCCAGCAGCTTAACGGGTGACAGTCAAGAGACCCAGTACTTC.

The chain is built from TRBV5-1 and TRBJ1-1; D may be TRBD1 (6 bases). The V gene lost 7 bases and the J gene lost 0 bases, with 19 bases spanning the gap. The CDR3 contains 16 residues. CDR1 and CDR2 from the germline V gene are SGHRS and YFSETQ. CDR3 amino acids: CASSSKLGGLNTEAFF. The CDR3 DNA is TGCGCCAGCTCCTCTAAATTGGGGGGGCTGAACACTGAAGCTTTCTTT.

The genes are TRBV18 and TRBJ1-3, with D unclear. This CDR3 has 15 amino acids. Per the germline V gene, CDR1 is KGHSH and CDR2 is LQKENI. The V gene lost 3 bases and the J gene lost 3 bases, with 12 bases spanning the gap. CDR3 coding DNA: TGTGCCAGCTCACCGGAAGGATCCCGTGGAAACACCATATATTTT. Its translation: CASSPEGSRGNTIYF.

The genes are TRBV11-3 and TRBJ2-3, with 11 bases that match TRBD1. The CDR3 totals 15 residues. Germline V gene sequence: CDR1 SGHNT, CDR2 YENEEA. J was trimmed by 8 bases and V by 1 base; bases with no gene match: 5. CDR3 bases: TGTGCCAGCAGCTTAGCGGGGACAGGGGGTGGTACGCAGTATTTT. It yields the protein CASSLAGTGGGTQYF.

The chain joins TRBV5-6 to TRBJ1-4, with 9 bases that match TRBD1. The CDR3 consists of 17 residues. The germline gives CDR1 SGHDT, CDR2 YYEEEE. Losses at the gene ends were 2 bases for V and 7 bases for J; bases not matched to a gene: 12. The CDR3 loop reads CASSFPGQGLSSEKLFF. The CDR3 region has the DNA TGTGCCAGCAGCTTCCCGGGACAGGGTCTATCTAGTGAAAAACTGTTTTTT.

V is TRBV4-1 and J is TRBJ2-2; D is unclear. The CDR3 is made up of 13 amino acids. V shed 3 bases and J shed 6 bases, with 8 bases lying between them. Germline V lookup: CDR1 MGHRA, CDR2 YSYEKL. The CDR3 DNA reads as TGCGCCAGCAGCCATGAGTCCCCCGGGGAGCTGTTTTTT. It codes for CASSHESPGELFF.

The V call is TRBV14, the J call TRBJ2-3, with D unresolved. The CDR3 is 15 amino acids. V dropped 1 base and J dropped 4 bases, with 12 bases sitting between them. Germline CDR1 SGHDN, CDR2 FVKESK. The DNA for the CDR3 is TGTGCCAGCAGCCAAGTTTTGGGTGGGGCAGATACGCAGTATTTT. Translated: CASSQVLGGADTQYF.

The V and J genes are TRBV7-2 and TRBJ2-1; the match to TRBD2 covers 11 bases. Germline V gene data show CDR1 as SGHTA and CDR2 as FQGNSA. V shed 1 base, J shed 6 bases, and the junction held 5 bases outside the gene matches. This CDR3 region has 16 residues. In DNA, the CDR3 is TGTGCCAGCAGCTTAGTGGGGACTAGCGGCAGCAATGAGCAGTTCTTC. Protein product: CASSLVGTSGSNEQFF.